These T cell receptor beta chains were read from a single sample in a study of cytomegalovirus exposure and HLA in healthy donors. Produced via immunoSEQ multiplex PCR; TCRdb's table is partial and in-frame only. The table includes about 71,000 clones, about 73% detected once. The specimen sequenced was PBMCs. Every receptor here comes from a woman in her fifties or sixties in good health and CMV-seropositive. Both conserved end residues are part of each CDR3. The size of a clone is reported for some rows only, either as once, few or many, or as a class for expanded clones.

TRBV19,-,CASSWRGDTDTQYF
TRBV6-5,-,CASRGDRRRHTQYF
TRBV29-1,-,CSVGAGGTDTQYF
TRBV7-9,-,CASSHLQGFTEAFF
TRBV30,-,CAWSVSGTGVGYTF
TRBV13,-,CASSLGQYGYTF
TRBV4-1,-,CASIQSEGSYNSPLHF
TRBV27,-,CAIRGRTYEQYF
TRBV25-1,-,CASSVPSGAPDTQYF
TRBV5-1,-,CASSTGLYEQYF
TRBV11-2,-,CASSLEAGRNTEAFF
TRBV7-2,many,CASSFGTGGGYTF
TRBV4-3,-,CASSRDRGLSGNTIYF
TRBV9,few,CASSPVTSGRTTDTQYF
TRBV7-2,few,CASSLGLAGSYGEQYF
TRBV10-3,once,CAISDLGGLLHEQYF
TRBV6-1,few,CASSELVETEAFF
TRBV15,-,CATSRGLPGLEPFDEQFF
TRBV29-1,few,CSVGQGRAEAFF
TRBV4-1,few,CASSQVGWGDRNQPQHF
TRBV15,-,CATGTSGLPGELFF
TRBV15,few,CATSDGESGTEAFF
TRBV10-1,-,CASRWDRNTGELFF
TRBV4-1,-,CASSQVPSGVRNEQYF